Each of the 4 T cell receptor beta chains below was sequenced from the same sample in a study of Ad26.COV2.S vaccination and SARS-CoV-2 variants. Treatment of the sample: 15 to 20 received Ad26.COV2.S at low or high dose, single or two shots; several received placebo; per-sample allocation not given. The samples date from day 63 after the first vaccine or placebo injection. Profiling relied on immunoSEQ multiplex PCR, and the TCRdb table lists in-frame clones only, not all of them. The repertoire holds 300,000 to 450,000 clones, about 85% seen once, with less than 4% in the top ten. The starting material was peripheral blood, obtained in a trial of Ad26.COV2.S vaccine versus placebo. The receptor set was obtained from a person between 18 and 59 years old who received the Ad26.COV2.S COVID-19 vaccine or a placebo.

V gene TRBV18 combines with J gene TRBJ1-1, with D unclear. Trimming stripped 3 bases from V and 2 bases from J, with 10 bases between. The CDR3 spans 14 residues. Germline CDR1 is KGHSH and CDR2 is LQKENI. The CDR3 DNA follows: TGTGCCAGCTCACCTGATCGGGGAAACACTGAAGCTTTCTTT. It is translated as CASSPDRGNTEAFF.

This clone appeared a single time. The gene calls are TRBV24-1 and TRBJ1-5; 7 nucleotides match TRBD1. The length of the CDR3 is 13 residues. Germline CDR1 and CDR2: KGHDR and SFDVKD. V lost 3 bases and J lost 9; bases outside the gene matches: 4. This chain's CDR3 is CATSDITGAPQHF. CDR3 nucleotides: TGTGCCACCAGTGATATTACAGGGGCGCCCCAGCATTTT.

The chain joins TRBV4-2 to TRBJ2-7; TRBD2 might be the D (6 bases). Trimming removed 3 bases at V and 1 base at J, with 7 bases between. CDR3 size: 13 residues. Germline V gene lookup returns CDR1 LGHNA and CDR2 YNFKEQ. CDR3 sequence (DNA): TGTGCCAGCAGCCAGGCGGGATCCTACGAGCAGTACTTC. Protein product: CASSQAGSYEQYF.

In its sample, this clone was seen once. The V and J genes are TRBV5-8 and TRBJ2-3; tentative D call: TRBD1 (6 bases). V lost 3 bases and J 8 bases, leaving 13 bases between the germline ends. CDR3 length equals 13 residues. Germline V gene lookup returns CDR1 SGHTS and CDR2 YDEGEE. The CDR3 here is CASSSGDFGTQYF. CDR3 DNA: TGTGCCAGCAGCTCAGGGGATTTTGGTACGCAGTATTTT.